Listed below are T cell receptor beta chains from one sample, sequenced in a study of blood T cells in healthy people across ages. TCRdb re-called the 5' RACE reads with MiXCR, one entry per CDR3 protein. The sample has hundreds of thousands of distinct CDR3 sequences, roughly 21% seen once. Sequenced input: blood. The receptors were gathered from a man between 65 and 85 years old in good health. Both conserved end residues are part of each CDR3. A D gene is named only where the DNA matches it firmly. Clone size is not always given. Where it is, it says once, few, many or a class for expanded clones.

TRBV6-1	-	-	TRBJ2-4	TGTGCCAGCAGTGAGTCTTCAGTTCTAAACATTCAGTACTTC	CASSESSVLNIQYF
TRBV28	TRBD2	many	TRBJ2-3	TGTGCCAGCAGGCCGAGACTAGCGGGAAGCACAGATACGCAGTATTTT	CASRPRLAGSTDTQYF
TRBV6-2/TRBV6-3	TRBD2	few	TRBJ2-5	TGTGCCAGCAGGCAAGGAGGCGGGAGGAGTTGGGAGACCCAGTACTTC	CASRQGGGRSWETQYF
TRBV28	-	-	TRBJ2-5	TGTGCCAGCAGTGATCAGGGGGGCCAAGAGACCCAGTACTTC	CASSDQGGQETQYF
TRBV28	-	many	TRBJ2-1	TGTGCCACCGCGGACAGGGATGGACTAGGCGAGCAGTTCTTC	CATADRDGLGEQFF
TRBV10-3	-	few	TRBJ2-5	TGTGCCATCGGGCGAGAGTTTGGAGAGACCCAGTACTTC	CAIGREFGETQYF
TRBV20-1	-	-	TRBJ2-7	TGCAGTGCCACGGACAGTCAGCTCTCCTACGAGCAGTACTTC	CSATDSQLSYEQYF
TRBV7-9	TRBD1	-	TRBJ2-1	TGTGCCAGCAGCTTATTTCGGACAGGGGTCGACAATGAGCAGTTCTTC	CASSLFRTGVDNEQFF
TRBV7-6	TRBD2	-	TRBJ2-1	TGTGCCAGCAGCTTGTCTAGCGGGAGCTTCAATGAGCAGTTCTTC	CASSLSSGSFNEQFF
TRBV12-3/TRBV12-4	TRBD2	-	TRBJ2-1	TGTGCCAGCAGTTCGTCGGGACTAGCGGGATTTTACAATGAGCAGTTCTTC	CASSSSGLAGFYNEQFF
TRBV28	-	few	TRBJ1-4	TGTGCCAGCAGCTCAGGAAGTGATGAAAAACTGTTTTTT	CASSSGSDEKLFF
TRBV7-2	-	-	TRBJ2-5	TGTGCCAGCAGCTACCGGACTCAAGAGACCCAGTACTTC	CASSYRTQETQYF
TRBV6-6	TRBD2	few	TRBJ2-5	TGTGCCAGCAGTTACCAGCGGGGCCGGGAGACCCAGTACTTC	CASSYQRGRETQYF
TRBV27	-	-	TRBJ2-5	TGTGCCAGCAGTTTATCCGACTCCGCGGACTACGAGCGGTACTTC	CASSLSDSADYERYF
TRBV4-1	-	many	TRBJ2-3	TGCGCCAGCAGCCAAGCCGGACAGAGCACAGATACGCAGTATTTT	CASSQAGQSTDTQYF
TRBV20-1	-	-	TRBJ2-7	TGCAGTGCTAGAGATATGGTGTCTAGTGGAAAAAGGCAGTACTTC	CSARDMVSSGKRQYF
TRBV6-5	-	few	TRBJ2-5	TGTGCCAGCAGTTACCAGGGGTTCGAGACCCAGTACTTC	CASSYQGFETQYF
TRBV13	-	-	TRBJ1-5	TGTGCCAGCAGCTTCGATGAATATAGCAATCAGCCCCAGCATTTT	CASSFDEYSNQPQHF
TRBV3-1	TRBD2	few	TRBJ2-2	TGTGCCAGCAGCCAAGCCGGGACTAGCGGCAGCGGGGAGCTGTTTTTT	CASSQAGTSGSGELFF
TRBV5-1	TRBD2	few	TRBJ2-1	TGCGCCAGCACAGAGGCGGGAGAATCCTACAATGAGCAGTTCTTC	CASTEAGESYNEQFF
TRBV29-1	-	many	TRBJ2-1	TGCAGCGGTCGGCTCGCGGGAAGGGCCAATGAGCAGTTCTTC	CSGRLAGRANEQFF
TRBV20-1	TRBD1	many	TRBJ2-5	TGCAGTGCTAGAAGCTTGAGCTGGGACAGTGATGGGACCCAGTACTTC	CSARSLSWDSDGTQYF
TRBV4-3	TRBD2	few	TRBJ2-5	TGCGCCAGCAGCCAATCAGGGAGGGAACAAGAGACCCAGTACTTC	CASSQSGREQETQYF
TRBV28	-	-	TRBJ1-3	TGTGCCAGCAGCCCCCCCCCTGGAAACACCATATATTTT	CASSPPPGNTIYF
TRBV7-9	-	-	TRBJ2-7	TGTGCCAGCAGCCCCGTAACGGGGTACCCCTACGAGCAGTACTTC	CASSPVTGYPYEQYF
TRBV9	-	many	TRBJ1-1	TGTGCCAGCAGCGTTCAGGAGAACACTGAAGCTTTCTTT	CASSVQENTEAFF
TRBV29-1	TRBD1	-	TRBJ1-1	TGCAGCGTGGGGACAGGGACAGGAAACACTGAAGCTTTCTTT	CSVGTGTGNTEAFF
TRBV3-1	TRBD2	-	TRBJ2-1	TGTGCCAGCAGCCAAGCCGGGAGGATTGGTGAGCAGTTCTTC	CASSQAGRIGEQFF
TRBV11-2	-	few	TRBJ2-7	TGTGCCAGCAGCTTAGAGGGGCACTCCTACGAGCAGTACTTC	CASSLEGHSYEQYF
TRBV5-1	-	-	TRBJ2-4	TGCGCCAGCAGCTTTAGATCGCCCCCGGGGATCCTAAATGGAGAGACTCAGTACTTC	CASSFRSPPGILNGETQYF
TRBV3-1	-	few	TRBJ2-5	TGTGCCAGCAGCCAAGGAATAGAGACCCAGTACTTC	CASSQGIETQYF
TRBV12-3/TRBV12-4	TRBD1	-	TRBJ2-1	TGTGCCAGCAGTCCCTACCGGGACAGGGCTGGCAATGAGCAGTTCTTC	CASSPYRDRAGNEQFF
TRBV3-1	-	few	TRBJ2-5	TGTGCCAGCAGCCCTTACTCCGGGGGCCAAGAGACCCAGTACTTC	CASSPYSGGQETQYF
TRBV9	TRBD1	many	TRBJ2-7	TGTGCCAGCAGCGTTGGGACAGGGACTTGGGACGAGCAGTACTTC	CASSVGTGTWDEQYF
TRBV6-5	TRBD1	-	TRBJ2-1	TGTGCCAGCAGTTACTCATTTTGGGGGGACAGGGGGCTCAATGAGCAGTTCTTC	CASSYSFWGDRGLNEQFF
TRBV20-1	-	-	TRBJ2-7	TGCAGTGCTACTTGGACTGCCCCAAGGGACTACGAGCAGTACTTC	CSATWTAPRDYEQYF
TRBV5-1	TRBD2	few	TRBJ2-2	TGCGCCAGCAGCCCGGGCCCAGCTCCGGGGGGGACCGGGGAGCTGTTTTTT	CASSPGPAPGGTGELFF
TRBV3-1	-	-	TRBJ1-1	TGTGCCAGCCGGCGAGGGGATCCTGGTGAAGCTTTCTTT	CASRRGDPGEAFF
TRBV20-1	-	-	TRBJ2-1	TGCAGTGCTAGAGATTTTCCGGGGGGCGCTTTGAATGAGCAGTTCTTC	CSARDFPGGALNEQFF
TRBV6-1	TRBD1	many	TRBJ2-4	TGTGCCAGCGAGACCGGGACAGGGGGTTTAGCCAAAAACATTCAGTACTTC	CASETGTGGLAKNIQYF
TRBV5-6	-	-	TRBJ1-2	TGTGCCAGCGGAGACAGCACCTATGGCTACACCTTC	CASGDSTYGYTF
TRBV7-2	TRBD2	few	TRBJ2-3	TGTGCCAGCAGCCAGCTAGCGGGAGGGGGCACAGATACGCAGTATTTT	CASSQLAGGGTDTQYF
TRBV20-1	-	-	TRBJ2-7	TGCAGTGCTAGAGGTTCAGGAGGCCCCTACGAGCAGTACTTC	CSARGSGGPYEQYF
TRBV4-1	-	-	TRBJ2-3	TGCGCCAGCAGCCAAGTTGACAGAGCTCGCACAGATACGCAGTATTTT	CASSQVDRARTDTQYF
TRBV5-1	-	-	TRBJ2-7	TGCGCCAGCCGGGACATCCTCTCCTACGAGCAGTACTTC	CASRDILSYEQYF
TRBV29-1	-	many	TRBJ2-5	TGCAGCGTTGAAGTACGGGCGAAAGAGACACAGTACTTC	CSVEVRAKETQYF
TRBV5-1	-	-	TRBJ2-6	TGCGCCAGCAGCTTGGGACAGGCCAACGGGGCCAACGTCCTGACTTTC	CASSLGQANGANVLTF
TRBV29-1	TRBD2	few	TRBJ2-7	TGCAGCGTTGATTTGGCGGGAGGCGCCTACGAGCAGTACTTC	CSVDLAGGAYEQYF
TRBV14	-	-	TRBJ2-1	TGTGCCAGCAGCCAAGCTAGGCAGGCTTACAATGAGCAGTTCTTC	CASSQARQAYNEQFF
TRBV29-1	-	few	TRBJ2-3	TGCAGCGTTGTAGGGGCCACAGATACGCAGTATTTT	CSVVGATDTQYF
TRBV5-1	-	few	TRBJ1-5	TGCGCCAGCAGCTCTGGGGGGGGGCAGAATCAGCCCCAGCATTTT	CASSSGGGQNQPQHF